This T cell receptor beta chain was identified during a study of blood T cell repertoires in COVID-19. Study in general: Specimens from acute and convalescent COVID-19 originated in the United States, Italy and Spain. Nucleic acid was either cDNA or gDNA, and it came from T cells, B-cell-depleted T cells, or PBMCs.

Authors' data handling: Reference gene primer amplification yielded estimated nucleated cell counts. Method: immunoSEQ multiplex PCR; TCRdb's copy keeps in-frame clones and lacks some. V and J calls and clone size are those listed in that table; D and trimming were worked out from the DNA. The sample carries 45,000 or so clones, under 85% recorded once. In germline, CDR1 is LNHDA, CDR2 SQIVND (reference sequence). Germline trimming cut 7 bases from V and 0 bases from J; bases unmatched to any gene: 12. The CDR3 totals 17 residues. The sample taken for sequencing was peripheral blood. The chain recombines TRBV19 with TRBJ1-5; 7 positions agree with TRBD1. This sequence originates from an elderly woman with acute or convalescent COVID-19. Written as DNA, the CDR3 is TGTGCCAGTACCTTCCGGGACAGAGATAATAGCAATCAGCCCCAGCATTTT. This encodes CASTFRDRDNSNQPQHF.